Listed below are T cell receptor beta chains from one sample, sequenced in a study of blood T cell repertoires in COVID-19. Libraries were prepared by immunoSEQ multiplex PCR; TCRdb keeps only in-frame clonotypes and omits some of them. The repertoire holds 270,000 or so clones, with nearly 90% as singletons. Sequencing was done on a sample of peripheral blood. The receptor source for this set is a woman in her thirties with COVID-19, enrolled during active disease. Each CDR3 is given with its conserved first and last residue. A D gene is named only where the DNA matches it firmly. Clone size is stated in some rows and not others, as once, few, many or a class when expanded.

d_gene: -; v_gene: TRBV4-1; j_gene: TRBJ1-1; abundance: -; CDR3nt: TGCGCCAGCAGCCAAGATGGCCCGGGAGCTGAAGCTTTCTTT; CDR3aa: CASSQDGPGAEAFF
d_gene: TRBD2; v_gene: TRBV6-5; j_gene: TRBJ2-7; abundance: -; CDR3nt: TGTGCCAGCAGCAAACAGCGGGGGCCCTACGAGCAGTACTTC; CDR3aa: CASSKQRGPYEQYF
d_gene: -; v_gene: TRBV7-9; j_gene: TRBJ2-1; abundance: -; CDR3nt: TGTGCCAGCAGCTTAGCGCGCAGGGCCGAGCAGTTCTTC; CDR3aa: CASSLARRAEQFF
d_gene: -; v_gene: TRBV7-9; j_gene: TRBJ2-1; abundance: -; CDR3nt: TGTGCCAGCAGCTTTGAGGTCTTTGGGCAGTTCTTC; CDR3aa: CASSFEVFGQFF
d_gene: -; v_gene: TRBV6-5; j_gene: TRBJ1-6; abundance: -; CDR3nt: TGTGCTTCCCAAGGACAGTCCTATAATTCACCCCTCCACTTT; CDR3aa: CASQGQSYNSPLHF
d_gene: TRBD1; v_gene: TRBV11-2; j_gene: TRBJ1-1; abundance: -; CDR3nt: TGTGCCAGCAGCTACCGGGACAGTAGGGTCACTGAAGCTTTCTTT; CDR3aa: CASSYRDSRVTEAFF
d_gene: -; v_gene: TRBV19; j_gene: TRBJ2-3; abundance: -; CDR3nt: TGTGCCACCTGGCCGGGACTCGCCGTGCCAGATACGCAGTATTTT; CDR3aa: CATWPGLAVPDTQYF
d_gene: -; v_gene: TRBV3-1/TRBV3-2; j_gene: TRBJ2-5; abundance: -; CDR3nt: TGTGCCAGCAGCCGGACACCTACGCCGACCCAGTACTTC; CDR3aa: CASSRTPTPTQYF
d_gene: -; v_gene: TRBV2; j_gene: TRBJ2-7; abundance: -; CDR3nt: TGTGCCACCGAATGGACTCCCCCCCGGTTCGAGCAGTACTTC; CDR3aa: CATEWTPPRFEQYF
d_gene: -; v_gene: TRBV12-3/TRBV12-4; j_gene: TRBJ1-1; abundance: -; CDR3nt: TGTGCCAGCAGTCCTAGACAGCTTGAAGCTTTCTTT; CDR3aa: CASSPRQLEAFF
d_gene: -; v_gene: TRBV5-4; j_gene: TRBJ1-4; abundance: -; CDR3nt: TGTGCCAGCAGCCCGTCGGCGGGGGGTGAAAAACTGTTTTTT; CDR3aa: CASSPSAGGEKLFF
d_gene: -; v_gene: TRBV29-1; j_gene: TRBJ2-2; abundance: -; CDR3nt: TGCAGCGTTGGGACAGTTAACACCGGGGAGCTGTTTTTT; CDR3aa: CSVGTVNTGELFF
d_gene: TRBD2; v_gene: TRBV2; j_gene: TRBJ2-5; abundance: -; CDR3nt: TGTGCCAGCACCTATTCATGGGGGGGGGAGGAGACCCAGTACTTC; CDR3aa: CASTYSWGGEETQYF
d_gene: -; v_gene: TRBV2; j_gene: TRBJ1-6; abundance: -; CDR3nt: TGTGCCAGCAGTGGGTTAATAAGAGGCACCAATTCACCCCTCCACTTT; CDR3aa: CASSGLIRGTNSPLHF
d_gene: -; v_gene: TRBV6-5; j_gene: TRBJ1-5; abundance: few; CDR3nt: TGTGCCAGCACCGAGGGGGGGGATCAGCCCCAGCATTTT; CDR3aa: CASTEGGDQPQHF
d_gene: TRBD1; v_gene: TRBV19; j_gene: TRBJ1-2; abundance: -; CDR3nt: TGTGCCAGTAGGAGAGGGGGCGGATTTAACTATGGCTACACCTTC; CDR3aa: CASRRGGGFNYGYTF
d_gene: TRBD1; v_gene: TRBV19; j_gene: TRBJ1-5; abundance: few; CDR3nt: TGTGCCAGTCAGGACAGGCACAATCAGCCCCAGCATTTT; CDR3aa: CASQDRHNQPQHF
d_gene: -; v_gene: TRBV6-5; j_gene: TRBJ1-1; abundance: -; CDR3nt: TGTGCCAGCAGTTACAGCCTCAAGAACACTGAAGCTTTCTTT; CDR3aa: CASSYSLKNTEAFF
d_gene: -; v_gene: TRBV20-1; j_gene: TRBJ1-6; abundance: -; CDR3nt: TGCAGTGCTAGTCCGGGGTTACCCCTCCACTTT; CDR3aa: CSASPGLPLHF
d_gene: -; v_gene: TRBV9; j_gene: TRBJ2-1; abundance: -; CDR3nt: TGTGCCAGCAGCGAGGGGAGGAATGAGCAGTTCTTC; CDR3aa: CASSEGRNEQFF
d_gene: -; v_gene: TRBV29-1; j_gene: TRBJ1-1; abundance: -; CDR3nt: TGCAGCGTTGACCGCAGACAGATGAACACTGAAGCTTTCTTT; CDR3aa: CSVDRRQMNTEAFF
d_gene: -; v_gene: TRBV9; j_gene: TRBJ2-2; abundance: -; CDR3nt: TGTGCCAGCAGCGCGACTAGTTCGGCCGGGGAGCTGTTTTTT; CDR3aa: CASSATSSAGELFF
d_gene: TRBD2; v_gene: TRBV29-1; j_gene: TRBJ2-1; abundance: -; CDR3nt: TGCAGCGTTGCGGCGGGGGTTAATGAGCAGTTCTTC; CDR3aa: CSVAAGVNEQFF
d_gene: TRBD1; v_gene: TRBV11-3; j_gene: TRBJ1-5; abundance: -; CDR3nt: TGTGCCAGCAGCTTTCGCAGACAGGGGTGCAATCAGCCCCAGCATTTT; CDR3aa: CASSFRRQGCNQPQHF
d_gene: -; v_gene: TRBV5-8; j_gene: TRBJ1-1; abundance: -; CDR3nt: TGTGCCAGCAGTTCCAGGGTTACCGGGGGCACTGAAGCTTTCTTT; CDR3aa: CASSSRVTGGTEAFF
d_gene: TRBD2; v_gene: TRBV30; j_gene: TRBJ2-2; abundance: -; CDR3nt: TGTGCCTGGAGTAGACCCTGGACTAGAGAACACGTGGAGCTGTTTTTT; CDR3aa: CAWSRPWTREHVELFF
d_gene: -; v_gene: TRBV6-5; j_gene: TRBJ2-5; abundance: -; CDR3nt: TGTGCCAGCAGTTACTCTGGCGGGGTAGAGACCCAGTACTTC; CDR3aa: CASSYSGGVETQYF
d_gene: TRBD2; v_gene: TRBV7-9; j_gene: TRBJ2-2; abundance: once; CDR3nt: TGTGCCAGCAGCTCTATGGGGGGGTCCCGAGCCACCGGGGAGCTGTTTTTT; CDR3aa: CASSSMGGSRATGELFF
d_gene: -; v_gene: TRBV6-5; j_gene: TRBJ2-3; abundance: -; CDR3nt: TGTGCCAGCTTGACGACAAGCACAGATACGCAGTATTTT; CDR3aa: CASLTTSTDTQYF
d_gene: TRBD1; v_gene: TRBV5-1; j_gene: TRBJ1-3; abundance: -; CDR3nt: TGCGCCAGCAGGCCTACAGGGGGCACTGGAAACACCATATATTTT; CDR3aa: CASRPTGGTGNTIYF
d_gene: TRBD2; v_gene: TRBV18; j_gene: TRBJ2-1; abundance: -; CDR3nt: TGTGCCAGCTCACCACCGGGACTAGCGAAGGGGGTAGACAATGAGCAGTTCTTC; CDR3aa: CASSPPGLAKGVDNEQFF
d_gene: TRBD2; v_gene: TRBV4-1; j_gene: TRBJ2-2; abundance: -; CDR3nt: TGCGCCAGCAGCCCCCCCGGGACTAGCGGGATCGGCGGGGAGCTGTTTTTT; CDR3aa: CASSPPGTSGIGGELFF
d_gene: -; v_gene: TRBV18; j_gene: TRBJ1-6; abundance: -; CDR3nt: TGTGCCAGCTCACCGAGGGACATAGTCTCTTATTCACCCCTCCACTTT; CDR3aa: CASSPRDIVSYSPLHF
d_gene: -; v_gene: TRBV4-1; j_gene: TRBJ1-2; abundance: -; CDR3nt: TGCGCCAGCAGCTCGGGGAACTATGGCTACACCTTC; CDR3aa: CASSSGNYGYTF
d_gene: TRBD1; v_gene: TRBV5-1; j_gene: TRBJ2-6; abundance: -; CDR3nt: TGCGCCAGCAGCCTCCTTACAGGGGTCGGGGCCAACGTCCTGACTTTC; CDR3aa: CASSLLTGVGANVLTF
d_gene: TRBD1; v_gene: TRBV7-9; j_gene: TRBJ1-4; abundance: -; CDR3nt: TGTGCCAGCAGTTTCAGTGACAGGGGAGAAAAACTGTTTTTT; CDR3aa: CASSFSDRGEKLFF
d_gene: -; v_gene: TRBV6-5; j_gene: TRBJ2-2; abundance: -; CDR3nt: TGTGCCAGCAGTTTATTTTCCGGCACCGGGGAGCTGTTTTTT; CDR3aa: CASSLFSGTGELFF
d_gene: -; v_gene: TRBV19; j_gene: TRBJ1-5; abundance: -; CDR3nt: TGTGCCAGTAGTATAGGGGGCGGCAGGGTGGGCAATCAGCCCCAGCATTTT; CDR3aa: CASSIGGGRVGNQPQHF
d_gene: -; v_gene: TRBV7-9; j_gene: TRBJ1-2; abundance: -; CDR3nt: TGTGCCAGCAGCTTAATCTCGGTCGCTGGCGGAGGCTACACCTTC; CDR3aa: CASSLISVAGGGYTF
d_gene: TRBD1; v_gene: TRBV3-1/TRBV3-2; j_gene: TRBJ1-4; abundance: -; CDR3nt: TGTGCCAGCAGCCGGGAGGACAGGTTTAATGAAAAACTGTTTTTT; CDR3aa: CASSREDRFNEKLFF
d_gene: TRBD1; v_gene: TRBV2; j_gene: TRBJ2-1; abundance: -; CDR3nt: TGTGCCAGCAGTCGCCCCCAGGACAGGGCTAGCTCCTACAATGAGCAGTTCTTC; CDR3aa: CASSRPQDRASSYNEQFF
d_gene: -; v_gene: TRBV3-1/TRBV3-2; j_gene: TRBJ1-1; abundance: -; CDR3nt: TGTGCCAGCAGTCCAGCCGGGGGTTTGAACACTGAAGCTTTCTTT; CDR3aa: CASSPAGGLNTEAFF
d_gene: -; v_gene: TRBV21-1; j_gene: TRBJ2-1; abundance: -; CDR3nt: TGTGCCAGCAGCCTGACCGGGACTAGCAACTACAATGAGCAGTTCTTC; CDR3aa: CASSLTGTSNYNEQFF
d_gene: TRBD1; v_gene: TRBV19; j_gene: TRBJ1-5; abundance: -; CDR3nt: TGTGCCAGTACCCGGACAGGGGATCAGCCCCAGCATTTT; CDR3aa: CASTRTGDQPQHF
d_gene: -; v_gene: TRBV7-2; j_gene: TRBJ1-3; abundance: once; CDR3nt: TGTGCCAGCAGCTTGACTTCTGGAAACACCATATATTTT; CDR3aa: CASSLTSGNTIYF
d_gene: -; v_gene: TRBV27; j_gene: TRBJ1-6; abundance: -; CDR3nt: TGTGCCAGCAGTTTAATGAGTAGTAGCTACTCACCCCTCCACTTT; CDR3aa: CASSLMSSSYSPLHF
d_gene: TRBD2; v_gene: TRBV11-2; j_gene: TRBJ2-5; abundance: -; CDR3nt: TGTGCCAGCAGCTTAGGGACTAGCCCCACTTCGGGAGAGACCCAGTACTTC; CDR3aa: CASSLGTSPTSGETQYF
d_gene: -; v_gene: TRBV7-9; j_gene: TRBJ1-3; abundance: -; CDR3nt: TGTGCCAGCAGATCTAGTTTAATGGGACACCACCCTGGAAACACCATATATTTT; CDR3aa: CASRSSLMGHHPGNTIYF
d_gene: -; v_gene: TRBV13; j_gene: TRBJ2-5; abundance: -; CDR3nt: TGTGCCAGCAGCCGGGGAGACCTGCGGGGGACCCAGTACTTC; CDR3aa: CASSRGDLRGTQYF
d_gene: -; v_gene: TRBV14; j_gene: TRBJ2-1; abundance: -; CDR3nt: TGTGCCAGCAGCCAAGATGGGGGGACCTACAATGAGCAGTTCTTC; CDR3aa: CASSQDGGTYNEQFF
d_gene: TRBD2; v_gene: TRBV7-2; j_gene: TRBJ2-5; abundance: -; CDR3nt: TGTGCCAGCAGCTTAGCCCCGGGAGGGTGGGAGACCCAGTACTTC; CDR3aa: CASSLAPGGWETQYF
d_gene: -; v_gene: TRBV27; j_gene: TRBJ2-6; abundance: -; CDR3nt: TGTGCCAGCAGTCCCTTTTCGGAGGGAATGACCTACGGGGCCAACGTCCTGACTTTC; CDR3aa: CASSPFSEGMTYGANVLTF
d_gene: TRBD2; v_gene: TRBV27; j_gene: TRBJ2-1; abundance: -; CDR3nt: TGTGCCAGCAGTTTTGCTAGCGGGGCCCCAGGGAATGAGCAGTTCTTC; CDR3aa: CASSFASGAPGNEQFF
d_gene: -; v_gene: TRBV6-6; j_gene: TRBJ1-2; abundance: -; CDR3nt: TGTGCCAGCAGTAACCCCAGGGCGAGTAACTATGGCTACACCTTC; CDR3aa: CASSNPRASNYGYTF
d_gene: TRBD1; v_gene: TRBV7-9; j_gene: TRBJ1-2; abundance: -; CDR3nt: TGTGCCAGCAGCTTAGACGTTTCGGGGACAGTGTCGGCAGGCTATGGCTACACCTTC; CDR3aa: CASSLDVSGTVSAGYGYTF
d_gene: -; v_gene: TRBV5-4; j_gene: TRBJ1-5; abundance: -; CDR3nt: TGTGCCAGCAGCTTAGCCCCGGATCAGCCCCAGCATTTT; CDR3aa: CASSLAPDQPQHF
d_gene: -; v_gene: TRBV2; j_gene: TRBJ1-5; abundance: -; CDR3nt: TGTGCCAGCACCAGGACACTCGATCAGCCCCAGCATTTT; CDR3aa: CASTRTLDQPQHF
d_gene: TRBD1; v_gene: TRBV7-9; j_gene: TRBJ1-5; abundance: few; CDR3nt: TGTGCCAGCAGGCCCCCCTCGGCGACAGGGTATCAGCCCCAGCATTTT; CDR3aa: CASRPPSATGYQPQHF
d_gene: TRBD2; v_gene: TRBV10-2; j_gene: TRBJ2-5; abundance: -; CDR3nt: TGCGCCAGCAGTGACCTAGCGGGGGGACAAGAGACCCAGTACTTC; CDR3aa: CASSDLAGGQETQYF
d_gene: -; v_gene: TRBV9; j_gene: TRBJ2-1; abundance: -; CDR3nt: TGTGCCAGCAGCCCACGCGATCGCTCCTACAATGAGCAGTTCTTC; CDR3aa: CASSPRDRSYNEQFF